This T cell receptor beta chain was obtained from a study of tumor-infiltrating lymphocytes in primary liver carcinoma. Study outcomes and limitations: For tumor-adjacent and tumor-blood pairs, overlap was less than that seen for tumor region pairs.

Using a constant-region primer together with ProtoScript II reverse transcriptase, TCR beta cDNA was made from 450 to 600 ng of total RNA. Slightly modified ARM-PCR, run as three nested multiplex PCR rounds, produced the TCR beta libraries. TRBV1-TRBV30 forward primers paired with a C-beta reverse primer drove the first two PCR rounds, 10 cycles each. MiXCR was run by TCRdb on the multiplex PCR reads, yielding one entry per CDR3 protein. The sample contains around 88,000 distinct CDR3 sequences, about 70% of which appear only once. This CDR3 is 16 amino acids long. V lost 2 bases and J lost 7; bases outside the gene matches: 10. CDR1 is MGHRA, CDR2 YSYEKL, per germline. Points on this clonotype: As yet, its antigen is unknown. Likely a read error: the CDR3 ends without its conserved phenylalanine or tryptophan.

The study co-extracted DNA and RNA from around 20-30 mg of unsorted bulk tissue. The gene calls are TRBV4-1 and TRBJ1-5; TRBD1 matches at 8 bases. The sample taken for sequencing was tumor-adjacent normal liver tissue. The source of this sequence is a man between 35 and 55 years old with primary liver carcinoma and hepatitis B virus infection. This CDR3 reads CASSQNMDRVGQPQHS. DNA of the CDR3: TGCGCCAGCAGCCAAAACATGGACAGGGTCGGCCAGCCCCAGCATTCT.